Detailed here is one T cell receptor beta chain. Its antigen remains undetermined. Qualities for individual bases were not recorded, and no much larger clone is one base off. The donors were roughly 40 Caucasian individuals from Russia, aged roughly 6 to 100 years, who were systemically healthy. Ten milliliters of peripheral blood were drawn from each donor into EDTA-treated Vacutainer tubes. Ficoll-Paque density-gradient centrifugation was used to isolate PBMCs, with at least 7 million obtained per sample. Total RNA, at least 5 micrograms per sample, was extracted from PBMCs with Trizol reagent. Naive CD45RAhigh/CD27high T cell percentages were measured by flow cytometry on a PBMC aliquot from every donor. The cysteine opens and the phenylalanine closes a CDR3 of 14 amino acids. Just CDR3 DNA is preserved here, 42 bases in frame from base 1. As encoded in the germline V gene, CDR1 is ENHRY while CDR2 is SYGVKD. V is shortened by 6 bases, J by 3 bases, and the region joining them spans 9 bases.

These data are taken from a study of blood T cells in healthy people across ages (dated by TCRdb to between 2014 and 2017). About the full investigation: In model experiments, template switching captured roughly one uniquely barcoded TCR beta cDNA molecule for every two T cells. Donors of different ages were randomly distributed across sequencing lanes to avoid experimental bias. Using the same blood draw, the study looked at two additional independent replicas of 1 million unique cDNA reads for two donors, one aged 18 to 30 and the other aged 80 or older. The donors were divided into four age groups: young (average around 15 years), middle-aged (about 39), aged (approximately 64) and long-lived (about 90). Age-related changes in TCR beta repertoire diversity were measured in the study by deep sequencing normalized with unique cDNA molecular identifiers. Broader findings and caveats from the paper: The long-lived group showed more naive CD4+ T cells, fewer expanded clones and increased TCR diversity than the aged group, suggesting age selection. Because the CMV infection status of the donors was unknown, age-related changes in expanded clonotypes may potentially have been confounded. Estimates of total diversity from one million sequenced T cells were regarded as lower bounds and underestimates. Observed TCR beta diversity correlated strongly with the percentage of naive T cells measured by flow cytometry. Observed TCR beta diversity per million T cells fell roughly linearly with age, and a significant reduction was already apparent by age roughly 40. Conclusive comparison of naive and antigen-experienced compartments was prevented by the profiling of bulk unsorted PBMCs.

Library generation was performed with 5' RACE. Instrument on record: Illumina HiSeq 2500. The second PCR ran for about 6 to 11 cycles and used a J-beta primer mix along with a sample-barcoded 5' primer. A unique molecular identifier was introduced onto each TCR beta cDNA molecule by a template-switch 5' adaptor carrying 12 random nucleotides. At least 2.5 million CDR3-containing paired-end reads were obtained from each sample. All of the RNA was converted into first-strand cDNA using the Mint cDNA synthesis kit, with a TRBC-specific oligonucleotide serving as the primer. Following uracil-DNA glycosylase treatment, all cDNA underwent a first 18-cycle PCR with the universal primers M1SS and BC2_uni_R. In the original analysis: Each sample was normalized by randomly selecting 1 million high-quality reads, each carrying a distinct molecular identifier. Instead of being binned into consensus sequences, reads with shared molecular identifiers were discarded. MiTCR, with a Q25 quality threshold and the strictest error-elimination algorithm, was used for CDR3 identification, clonotype clustering and error correction. A nonparametric unseen species model with Euler transformation was used to estimate a lower bound on total TCR beta diversity. The public reads were quality trimmed at Q25 with fastp and then assembled into clones with MiXCR by TCRdb, keeping productive beta chains. For every CDR3 protein sequence, its rows merge into one entry that carries the most common genes and DNA. None of the V and J calls come from the authors' own analysis; TCRdb made them. The sample table shows 1.5 million to 2 million distinct CDR3 sequences, and roughly 50% are seen once. Of the sample, over 2% falls within the top ten clones.

The sample comprised blood. The sequence was collected from a woman aged 40 to 50 in good health. The V and J segments used are TRBV10-3 and TRBJ1-6; a weak D assignment points to TRBD1 (6 bases agree). CDR3 protein: CAISDRNYNSPLHF. The DNA is TGTGCCATCAGCGACAGGAACTATAATTCACCCCTCCACTTT.